Here is one TCR beta chain with its context. This clone is identified as large (0.1 to 1%). Its antigen is unknown. No per-base quality is available; no much larger clone lies one base away. This sample stems from a study of CD4+ T cells in melanoma (dated by TCRdb to between 2020 and 2023). The study in broad terms: The study investigated neoantigen-specific CD4+ T cells in human melanoma.

Based on the germline V gene, the CDR1 and CDR2 sequences are SNHLY and FYNNEI. V is pared back by 4 bases and J by 0 bases, with 9 bases lying between the germline termini. Including the terminal cysteine and phenylalanine, the CDR3 comprises 15 residues. Only the CDR3 DNA is retained, 45 bases long and in frame from the first base. The library relied on the immunoSEQ multiplex PCR assay. This is the immuneACCESS table as TCRdb keeps it, with only in-frame sequences that have V and J called. A part of the clones is gone; compared with another copy, unresolved V genes explain less than half, and the rest is unexplained. For this sample there are under 5,000 clones; around 60% appear just once. Of the sample, less than 25% is held by the ten largest clones. Donors were patients with melanoma. Results the study describes overall, beyond this receptor: Diverse differentiation states were reported to be shown by neoantigen-specific CD4+ T cells in melanoma. Neoantigen-specific CD4+ T cells were reported to be correlated with the function of CD8+ T cells, macrophages and B cells.

The sample consisted of cells from a culture (not recorded whether cultured in vitro). The TCR sequence derives from a human donor with melanoma. The sequence is built from TRBV2 and TRBJ1-4, with the D segment identity uncertain. The encoded CDR3 is CASSGFAATNEKLFF. The nucleotide sequence is given as TGTGCCAGCAGTGGGTTTGCCGCAACTAATGAAAAACTGTTTTTT.